This T cell receptor (beta chain) was profiled in a study of blood T cells in healthy people across ages. The V segment lost 8 bases and the J segment 2 bases; nucleotides outside the gene matches: 10. Germline-derived CDR1 and CDR2 are LNHNV and YYDKDF (reference sequence). The CDR3 length is 15 residues. This clonotype has a count of ten or more. Its antigen is not identified. Findings of the study overall: The lack of PBMC sorting stopped any conclusive naive versus antigen-experienced comparison.

Next came a second PCR, run for about 6 to 11 cycles, which used a sample-barcoded 5' primer along with a J-beta primer mix. Every molecule of cDNA carried a tag from a template-switch adaptor with 12 random nucleotides. The study obtained at least 3 million CDR3-containing paired-end reads from every sample. A single record per CDR3 protein comes from TCRdb applying MiXCR to the 5' RACE reads. This table has about 720,000 distinct CDR3 sequences, 20% to 25% appearing once. V gene TRBV15 combines with J gene TRBJ2-3; 7 bases are shared with TRBD2. The sequence was collected from a man in his 70s in good health. Specimen: blood. CDR3 loop: CATSASGLSTDTQYF. In DNA form, the CDR3 reads TGTGCCACCTCTGCCTCGGGACTATCCACAGATACGCAGTATTTT.